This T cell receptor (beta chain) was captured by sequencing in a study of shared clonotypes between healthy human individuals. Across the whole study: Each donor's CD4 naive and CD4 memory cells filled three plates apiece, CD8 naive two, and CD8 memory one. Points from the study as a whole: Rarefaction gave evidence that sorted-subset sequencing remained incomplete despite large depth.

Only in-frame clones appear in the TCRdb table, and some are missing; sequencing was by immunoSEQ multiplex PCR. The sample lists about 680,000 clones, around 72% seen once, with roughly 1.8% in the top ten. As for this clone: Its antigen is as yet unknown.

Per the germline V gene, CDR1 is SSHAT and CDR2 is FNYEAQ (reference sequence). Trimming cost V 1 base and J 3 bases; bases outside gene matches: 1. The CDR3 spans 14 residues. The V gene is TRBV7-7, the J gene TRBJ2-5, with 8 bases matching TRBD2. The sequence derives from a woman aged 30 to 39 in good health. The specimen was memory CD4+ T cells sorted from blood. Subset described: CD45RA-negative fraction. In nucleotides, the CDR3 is TGTGCCAGCAGCTTAGGCGGGAGGAAAGAGACCCAGTACTTC. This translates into CASSLGGRKETQYF.